This T cell receptor (beta chain) was observed in a study of cytomegalovirus exposure and HLA in healthy donors. Study summary: T cells numbering around 190 million yielded some 110 million unique TCR beta sequences in an earlier analysis.

PCR used 60 Vbeta primers and 13 Jbeta primers. Using immunoSEQ multiplex PCR, the repertoire was profiled, and TCRdb retains in-frame clones only, with some absent. In the table there are about 170,000 clones, over 75% of which are singletons. In germline, CDR1 is LNHDA, CDR2 SQIVND (reference sequence). This CDR3 has 14 residues. V was clipped by 2 bases and J by 5 bases; unmatched bases: 5. The receptor comes from a female donor in good health and CMV-seronegative. The V gene is TRBV19, the J gene TRBJ2-5; TRBD2 matches 7 bases. Sequencing was done on a sample of PBMCs. CDR3 sequence: CASSISRERETQYF. The CDR3 DNA is TGTGCCAGTAGTATATCGCGGGAGCGGGAGACCCAGTACTTC.